The clone carrying this TCR beta chain has more than one count but fewer than ten. The antigen is unknown. This specimen comes from a study of identical twins. The CDR3 is made up of 15 amino acids. Losses at the gene ends were 0 bases for V and 7 bases for J; bases not matched to a gene: 6. Per the germline V gene, CDR1 is DFQATT and CDR2 is SNEGSKA (reference sequence). Study-level points and caveats: Twin pairs' shared out-of-frame alpha sequences were enriched in low generation probability. Conclusions were drawn cross-sectionally by statistical analysis, without following the same donors. Abundant beta clonotypes from cord blood bore fewer insertions; memory repertoires lacked this pattern.

Unique molecular identifiers were present on the cDNA, which also gained a universal primer site by template switching. MiXCR was run by TCRdb on the 5' RACE reads, yielding one entry per CDR3 protein. The sample has some 1,700,000 distinct CDR3 sequences, 25% to 35% seen once. This TCR derives from a newborn girl in good health. The chain combines TRBV20-1 with TRBJ2-1; TRBD2 matches 10 bases. The specimen sequenced was cord blood. The CDR3, as DNA: TGCAGTGCTAGAGATCGAGCGGGGGGGCCGAATGAGCAGTTCTTC. This sequence encodes CSARDRAGGPNEQFF.